This entry describes one TCR beta chain. The antigen it recognizes is unknown. No clone much larger than this one lies a single base away; base qualities are absent. The CDR3 starts with the cysteine, ends with the phenylalanine, and has 15 residues. The CDR3 DNA has 45 bases and is translated from base 1. The CDR1 and CDR2 encoded by the germline V gene (reference sequence) are LNHDA and SQIVND. The junction shows trimming of 6 bases on V and 2 bases on J, plus 14 bases between the germline ends. This record comes from a study of OX40 agonist ivuxolimab in advanced cancers. General notes on the study: Ivuxolimab was a fully human IgG2 agonistic monoclonal antibody targeting the costimulatory receptor OX40 (CD134). Three dose-escalation patients achieved partial responses, one with hepatocellular carcinoma and two with cutaneous melanoma. Among the 50 to 55 dose-escalation patients, about 19 had hepatocellular carcinoma, some 15 melanoma, 9 renal cell carcinoma and 9 head and neck cancer. Intravenous ivuxolimab was administered to patients every 2 weeks at six dose levels: 0.01, 0.1, 0.3, 1.5, 3 and 10 mg/kg. Prior anti-PD-1, anti-PD-L1 or anti-CTLA-4 therapy was permitted, and roughly two fifths of dose-escalation patients had received checkpoint inhibitors. In the dose-escalation cohort, 82.7% of patients were male, and the mean age was around 60 years, with a range of about 23 to 85. The paper covers the monotherapy dose-escalation part of the phase I ivuxolimab trial, which included N of about 50 patients. Peripheral TCRbeta sequencing was intended to test whether TCR sequence diversity was altered and clonal T-cell expansion was caused by ivuxolimab. On the study overall, not on this receptor specifically: The antigen specificity of the clonally expanded peripheral T cells was not determined. On average, CD8+ T cells showed more expanded clones than CD4+ T cells after ivuxolimab. At doses from 0.1 to 3.0 mg/kg, clonal expansion was seen in both CD4+ and CD8+ blood T cells between baseline and week 6. Low levels of normalized T-cell clonal expansion were also seen in some patients who did not respond. In the 0.1-3.0 mg/kg groups, partial responders were among the patients with the lowest normalized peripheral clonal expansion, particularly in CD8+ T cells.

The trial excluded patients who had a history of autoimmune disease or were on systemic immunosuppression. Peripheral blood for TCR sequencing was collected from all dose cohorts at baseline, on cycle 4 day 1, and on cycle 7 day 1. The samples were taken from a phase I, first-in-human, multicenter, open-label dose-escalation trial of ivuxolimab. Adults with locally advanced or metastatic head and neck squamous cell, hepatocellular, melanoma or renal cell carcinoma were enrolled in the trial. CD4+ and CD8+ T cells were sorted separately from peripheral blood before TCR sequencing. Genomic DNA was extracted from sorted cells for sequencing of the TCRbeta CDR3 region. The immunoSEQ Assay was used to sequence the TCRbeta CDR3 regions. Held by TCRdb, this immuneACCESS table contains in-frame sequences only and omits some clones. Under half of the omission traces to an unresolved V gene where checked; the cause of the rest is unknown. Counted in this sample were some 57,000 clones; 86% of them appeared once. The ten top clones hold roughly 1.1% of the sample.

The chain is made from TRBV19 and TRBJ1-3; no D gene can be assigned with confidence. The receptor was isolated from an adult with an advanced solid tumor such as melanoma, head and neck, liver or kidney cancer. Source: CD4+ or CD8+ T cells sorted from blood, taken in a trial of the OX40 agonist ivuxolimab. In nucleotide form, the sequence is TGTGCCAGTAGCGAATCGGTCGGGACTGGAAACACCATATATTTT. This encodes CASSESVGTGNTIYF.